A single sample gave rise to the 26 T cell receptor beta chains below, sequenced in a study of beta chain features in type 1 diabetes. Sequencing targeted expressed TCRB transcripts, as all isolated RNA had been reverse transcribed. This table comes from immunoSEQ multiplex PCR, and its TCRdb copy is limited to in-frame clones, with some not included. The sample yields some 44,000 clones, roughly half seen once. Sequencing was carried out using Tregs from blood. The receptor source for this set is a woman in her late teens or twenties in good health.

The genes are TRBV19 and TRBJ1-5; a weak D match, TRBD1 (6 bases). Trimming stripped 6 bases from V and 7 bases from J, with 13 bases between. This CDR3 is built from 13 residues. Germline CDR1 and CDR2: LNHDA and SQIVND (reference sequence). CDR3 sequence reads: CASSTGKLQPQHF. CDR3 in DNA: TGTGCCAGTAGCACAGGGAAGTTGCAGCCCCAGCATTTT.

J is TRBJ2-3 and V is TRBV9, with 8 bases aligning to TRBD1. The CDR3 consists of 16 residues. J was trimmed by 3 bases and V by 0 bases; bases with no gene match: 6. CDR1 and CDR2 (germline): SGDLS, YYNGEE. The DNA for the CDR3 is TGTGCCAGCAGCGTAGTACAGGGGGACCGTACAGATACGCAGTATTTT. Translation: CASSVVQGDRTDTQYF.

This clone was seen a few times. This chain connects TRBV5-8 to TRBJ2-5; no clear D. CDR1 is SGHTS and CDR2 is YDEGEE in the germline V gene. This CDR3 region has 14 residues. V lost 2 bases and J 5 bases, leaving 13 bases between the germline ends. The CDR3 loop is CASSLDISAETQYF. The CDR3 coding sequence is TGTGCCAGCAGCTTAGACATTTCGGCGGAGACCCAGTACTTC.

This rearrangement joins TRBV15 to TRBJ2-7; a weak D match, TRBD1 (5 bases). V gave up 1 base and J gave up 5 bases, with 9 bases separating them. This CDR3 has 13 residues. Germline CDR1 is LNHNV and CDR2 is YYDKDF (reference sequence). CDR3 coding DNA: TGTGCCACCAGCAGAGCAGGGTTCCACGAGCAGTACTTC. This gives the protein CATSRAGFHEQYF. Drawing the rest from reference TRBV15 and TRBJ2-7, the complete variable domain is DAMVIQNPRYQVTQFGKPVTLSCSQTLNHNVMYWYQQKSSQAPKLLFHYYDKDFNNEADTPDNFQSRRPNTSFCFLDIRSPGLGDTAMYLCATSRAGFHEQYFGPGTRLTVT.

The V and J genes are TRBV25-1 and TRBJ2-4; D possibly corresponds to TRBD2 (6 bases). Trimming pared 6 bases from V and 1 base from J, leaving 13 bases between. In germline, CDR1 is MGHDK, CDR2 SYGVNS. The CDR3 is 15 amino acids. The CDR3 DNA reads TGTGCCAGCAGCGGGAGTGGGGCGGCCAAAAACATTCAGTACTTC. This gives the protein CASSGSGAAKNIQYF.

The CDR3 here is CASNVGGNGAFF. The CDR3 DNA follows: TGTGCCAGCAATGTCGGGGGAAATGGGGCTTTCTTT. The chain carries TRBV28 and TRBJ1-1; possibly TRBD1 for D (5 bases). The germline gives CDR1 MDHEN, CDR2 SYDVKM. Trimming pared 7 bases from V and 11 bases from J, leaving 17 bases between. The CDR3 totals 12 residues. Looking up the rest from reference TRBV28 and TRBJ1-1 gives the full variable domain: DVKVTQSSRYLVKRTGEKVFLECVQDMDHENMFWYRQDPGLGLRLIYFSYDVKMKEKGDIPEGYSVSREKKERFSLILESASTNQTSMYLCASNVGGNGAFFGQGTRLTVV.

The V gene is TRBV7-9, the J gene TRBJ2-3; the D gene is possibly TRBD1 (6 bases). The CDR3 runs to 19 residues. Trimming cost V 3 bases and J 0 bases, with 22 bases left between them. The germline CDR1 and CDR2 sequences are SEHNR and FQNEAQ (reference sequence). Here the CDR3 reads CASSFIGQTGWPSTDTQYF. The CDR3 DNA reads TGTGCCAGCAGCTTTATTGGTCAAACAGGGTGGCCTAGCACAGATACGCAGTATTTT.

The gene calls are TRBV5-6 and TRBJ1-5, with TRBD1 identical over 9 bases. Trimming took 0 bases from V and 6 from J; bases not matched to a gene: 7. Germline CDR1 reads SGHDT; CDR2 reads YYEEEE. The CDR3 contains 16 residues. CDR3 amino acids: CASSLGTGAFSQPQHF. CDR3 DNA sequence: TGTGCCAGCAGCTTGGGGACAGGGGCGTTTAGTCAGCCCCAGCATTTT.

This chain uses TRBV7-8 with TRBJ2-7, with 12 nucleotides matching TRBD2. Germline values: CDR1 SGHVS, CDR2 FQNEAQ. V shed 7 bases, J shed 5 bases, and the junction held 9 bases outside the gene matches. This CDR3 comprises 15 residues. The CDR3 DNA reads TGTGCCAGCACCGCTGGACTAGCGGGAAAAAACGAGCAGTACTTC. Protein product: CASTAGLAGKNEQYF.

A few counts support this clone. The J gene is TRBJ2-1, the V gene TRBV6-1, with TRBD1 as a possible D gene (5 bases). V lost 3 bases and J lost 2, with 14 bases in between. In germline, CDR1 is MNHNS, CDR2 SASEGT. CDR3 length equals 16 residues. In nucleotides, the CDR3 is TGTGCCAGCAGTGACGGTGGGGCAATTACCTACAATGAGCAGTTCTTC. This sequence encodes CASSDGGAITYNEQFF.

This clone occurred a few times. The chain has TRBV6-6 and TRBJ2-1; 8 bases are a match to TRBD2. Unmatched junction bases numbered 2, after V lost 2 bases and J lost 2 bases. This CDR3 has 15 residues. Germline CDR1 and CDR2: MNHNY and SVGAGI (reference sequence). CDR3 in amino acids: CASSYTSGAYNEQFF. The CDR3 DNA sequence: TGTGCCAGCAGTTACACTAGCGGAGCCTACAATGAGCAGTTCTTC.

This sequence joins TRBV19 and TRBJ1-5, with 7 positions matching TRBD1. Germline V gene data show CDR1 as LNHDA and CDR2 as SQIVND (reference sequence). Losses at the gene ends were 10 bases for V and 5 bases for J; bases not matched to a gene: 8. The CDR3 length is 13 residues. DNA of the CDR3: TGTGCCACCAAACAGGGGTCAGATCAGCCCCAGCATTTT. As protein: CATKQGSDQPQHF.

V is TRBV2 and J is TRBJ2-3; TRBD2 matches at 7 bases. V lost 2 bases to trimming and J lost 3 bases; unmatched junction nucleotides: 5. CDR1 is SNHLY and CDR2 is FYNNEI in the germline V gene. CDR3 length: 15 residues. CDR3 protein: CASSERGSGTDTQYF. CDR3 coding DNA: TGTGCCAGCAGTGAACGGGGTAGCGGGACAGATACGCAGTATTTT.

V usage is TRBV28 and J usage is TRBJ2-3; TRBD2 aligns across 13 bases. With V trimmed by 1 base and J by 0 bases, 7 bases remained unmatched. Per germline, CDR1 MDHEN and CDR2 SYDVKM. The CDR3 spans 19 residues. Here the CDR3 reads CASSLSLGLAGPSTDTQYF. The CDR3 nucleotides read TGTGCCAGCAGTTTATCCTTGGGACTAGCGGGGCCCAGCACAGATACGCAGTATTTT. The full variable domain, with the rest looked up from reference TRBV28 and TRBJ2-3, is DVKVTQSSRYLVKRTGEKVFLECVQDMDHENMFWYRQDPGLGLRLIYFSYDVKMKEKGDIPEGYSVSREKKERFSLILESASTNQTSMYLCASSLSLGLAGPSTDTQYFGPGTRLTVL.

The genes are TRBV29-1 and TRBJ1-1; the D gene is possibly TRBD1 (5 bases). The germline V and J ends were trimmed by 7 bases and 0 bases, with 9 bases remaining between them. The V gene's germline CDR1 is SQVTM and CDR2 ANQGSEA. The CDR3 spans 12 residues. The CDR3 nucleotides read TGCAGCGGGGGACTTATGAACACTGAAGCTTTCTTT. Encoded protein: CSGGLMNTEAFF. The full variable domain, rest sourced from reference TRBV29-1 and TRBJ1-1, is SAVISQKPSRDICQRGTSLTIQCQVDSQVTMMFWYRQQPGQSLTLIATANQGSEATYESGFVIDKFPISRPNLTFSTLTVSNMSPEDSSIYLCSGGLMNTEAFFGQGTRLTVV.

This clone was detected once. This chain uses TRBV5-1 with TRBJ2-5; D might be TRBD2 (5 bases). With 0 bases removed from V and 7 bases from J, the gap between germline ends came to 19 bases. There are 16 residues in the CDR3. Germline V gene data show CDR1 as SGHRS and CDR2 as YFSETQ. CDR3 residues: CASSLGDSGRRGTQYF. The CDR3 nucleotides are TGCGCCAGCAGCTTGGGAGACTCCGGCCGACGGGGGACCCAGTACTTC.

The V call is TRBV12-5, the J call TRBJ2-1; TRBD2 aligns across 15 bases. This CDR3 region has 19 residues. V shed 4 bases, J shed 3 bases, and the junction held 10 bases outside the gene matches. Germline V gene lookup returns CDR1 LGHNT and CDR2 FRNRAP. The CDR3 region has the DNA TGTGCTAGTGGTTCCCTGGGACTAGCGGGAGGAAGGCTCTACAATGAGCAGTTCTTC. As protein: CASGSLGLAGGRLYNEQFF.

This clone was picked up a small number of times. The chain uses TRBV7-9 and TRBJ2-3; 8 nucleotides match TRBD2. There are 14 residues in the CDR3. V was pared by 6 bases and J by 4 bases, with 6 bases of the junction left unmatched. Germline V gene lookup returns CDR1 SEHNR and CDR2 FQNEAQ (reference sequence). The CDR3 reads CASSPGTSADTQYF. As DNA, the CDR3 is TGTGCCAGCAGTCCCGGGACTAGTGCAGATACGCAGTATTTT.

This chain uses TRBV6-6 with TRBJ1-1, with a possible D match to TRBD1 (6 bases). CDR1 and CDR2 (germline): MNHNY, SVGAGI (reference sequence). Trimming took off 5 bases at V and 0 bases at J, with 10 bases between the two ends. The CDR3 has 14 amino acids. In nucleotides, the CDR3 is TGTGCCAGCAGTGCAGGACAGATGAACACTGAAGCTTTCTTT. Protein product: CASSAGQMNTEAFF.

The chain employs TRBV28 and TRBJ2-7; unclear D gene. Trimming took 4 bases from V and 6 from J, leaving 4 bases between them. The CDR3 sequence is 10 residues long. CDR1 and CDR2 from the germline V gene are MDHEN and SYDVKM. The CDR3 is CASSSFEQYF. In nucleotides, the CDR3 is TGTGCCAGCAGTTCGTTCGAGCAGTACTTC.

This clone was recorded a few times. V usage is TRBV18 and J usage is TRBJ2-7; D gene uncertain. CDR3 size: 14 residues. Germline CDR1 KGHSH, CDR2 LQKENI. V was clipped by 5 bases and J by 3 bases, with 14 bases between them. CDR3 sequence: CASSENYGDYEQYF. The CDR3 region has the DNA TGTGCCAGCTCAGAAAATTACGGAGACTACGAGCAGTACTTC.

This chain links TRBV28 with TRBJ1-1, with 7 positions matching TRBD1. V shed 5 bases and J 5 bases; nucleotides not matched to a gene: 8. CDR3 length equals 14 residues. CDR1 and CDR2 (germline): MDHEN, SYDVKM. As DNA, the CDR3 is TGTGCCAGCAGTGGACCGGGACAGACGACTGAAGCTTTCTTT. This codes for CASSGPGQTTEAFF. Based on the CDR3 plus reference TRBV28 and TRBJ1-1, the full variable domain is DVKVTQSSRYLVKRTGEKVFLECVQDMDHENMFWYRQDPGLGLRLIYFSYDVKMKEKGDIPEGYSVSREKKERFSLILESASTNQTSMYLCASSGPGQTTEAFFGQGTRLTVV.

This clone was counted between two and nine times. In nucleotides, the CDR3 is TGTGCCAGCAGCTCGGGACAGTCGAGGGAGCAGTACTTC. Translated, it gives CASSSGQSREQYF. The chain has TRBV7-2 and TRBJ2-7, with TRBD1 matching 7 bases. CDR3 size: 13 residues. Trimming removed 4 bases from V and 7 bases from J; junction bases left unmatched: 7. Per germline, CDR1 SGHTA and CDR2 FQGNSA.

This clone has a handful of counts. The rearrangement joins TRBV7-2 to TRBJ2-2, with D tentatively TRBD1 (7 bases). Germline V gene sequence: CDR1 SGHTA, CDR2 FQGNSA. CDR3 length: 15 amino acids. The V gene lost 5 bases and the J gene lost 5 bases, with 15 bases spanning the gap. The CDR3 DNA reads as TGTGCCAGCAGCCAGCCGGCAGGGGGGACCGGGGAGCTGTTTTTT. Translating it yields CASSQPAGGTGELFF.

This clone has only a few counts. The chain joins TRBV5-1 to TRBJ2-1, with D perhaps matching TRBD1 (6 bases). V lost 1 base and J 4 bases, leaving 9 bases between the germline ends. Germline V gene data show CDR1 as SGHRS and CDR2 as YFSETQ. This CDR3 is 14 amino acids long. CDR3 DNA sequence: TGCGCCAGCAGCTTGCAGGGGTGGTACAATGAGCAGTTCTTC. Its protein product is CASSLQGWYNEQFF.

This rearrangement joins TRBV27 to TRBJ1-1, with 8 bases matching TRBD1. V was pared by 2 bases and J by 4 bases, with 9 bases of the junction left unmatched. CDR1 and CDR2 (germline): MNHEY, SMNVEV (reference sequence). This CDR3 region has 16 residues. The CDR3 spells CASSLLTGGNPTEAFF. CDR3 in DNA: TGTGCCAGCAGTTTACTTACAGGGGGGAACCCCACTGAAGCTTTCTTT.